A single sample is the source of the 9 T cell receptor beta chains below, sequenced in a study of T cell responses to AZD1222 COVID-19 vaccine. Repertoires were generated with immunoSEQ multiplex PCR, while TCRdb's copy carries only in-frame clones and drops some. The table includes about 120,000 clones, approximately 84% detected once. The sample consisted of peripheral blood, taken on day 0 of AZD1222 vaccination. These receptors were taken from an adult in good health.

V and J are TRBV28 and TRBJ2-4; D is uncertain. Germline V lookup: CDR1 MDHEN, CDR2 SYDVKM. The length of the CDR3 is 17 residues. The germline V and J ends were trimmed by 7 bases and 1 base, with 20 bases remaining between them. CDR3: CASTDGPLSAAKNIQYF. The CDR3 DNA reads TGTGCCAGCACCGACGGGCCTCTCTCAGCGGCCAAAAACATTCAGTACTTC.

V usage is TRBV28 and J usage is TRBJ1-1; no clear D. The CDR3 consists of 16 residues. Germline lookup yields CDR1 MDHEN and CDR2 SYDVKM. V was pared by 6 bases and J by 1 base, with 18 bases between. CDR3 sequence reads: CASSPVLVDTNTEAFF. The CDR3 region has the DNA TGTGCCAGCAGCCCTGTGTTAGTCGACACGAACACTGAAGCTTTCTTT.

The CDR3 nucleotides are TGTGCCAGCAGCCATATACCCGGGACAGCGCTTATCCCGTACGAGCAGTACTTC. It codes for CASSHIPGTALIPYEQYF. The V gene is TRBV27, the J gene TRBJ2-7; 7 nucleotides line up with TRBD1. The CDR3 has 18 amino acids. Looked up from germline, CDR1 is MNHEY and CDR2 is SMNVEV (reference sequence). V was pared by 6 bases and J by 4 bases, with 21 bases of the junction left unmatched.

In its sample, this clone was seen a few times. The chain couples TRBV7-3 to TRBJ1-2, with D hard to call. V gave up 4 bases and J gave up 3 bases, with 15 bases separating them. The CDR3 runs 15 residues. CDR1 is SGHTA, CDR2 FQGTGA, per germline. Here the CDR3 DNA reads TGTGCCAGCAGCTCAAACATGGGTGGATACTATGGCTACACCTTC. This encodes CASSSNMGGYYGYTF.

This clone is a singleton in its sample. The chain joins TRBV4-1 to TRBJ1-4; 9 bases are shared with TRBD1. CDR3 size: 15 residues. Germline V lookup: CDR1 MGHRA, CDR2 YSYEKL. V shed 4 bases, J shed 7 bases, and the junction held 7 bases outside the gene matches. CDR3 DNA: TGCGCCAGCAGCCGCACGACAGGGGGTAGTGAAAAACTGTTTTTT. Translated: CASSRTTGGSEKLFF.

The CDR3 reads CASRADTDQPQHF. The CDR3 DNA sequence: TGTGCCAGCAGAGCAGACACGGATCAGCCCCAGCATTTT. This chain links TRBV28 with TRBJ1-5; unclear D gene. The CDR3 is made up of 13 amino acids. Germline-derived CDR1 and CDR2 are MDHEN and SYDVKM. Trimming stripped 6 bases from V and 5 bases from J, with 11 bases between.

The CDR3 reads CASSFGSRGLMNTEAFF. In DNA, the CDR3 is TGTGCCAGCAGCTTTGGGTCCAGGGGGCTCATGAACACTGAAGCTTTCTTT. The V and J genes are TRBV5-8 and TRBJ1-1; 8 positions agree with TRBD1. Germline loops: CDR1 SGHTS, CDR2 YDEGEE. J gave up 0 bases and V 2 bases, and 9 bases lay outside the gene matches. The CDR3 loop spans 17 amino acids.

This chain connects TRBV27 to TRBJ1-2; D gene uncertain. V lost 5 bases and J 3 bases, leaving 16 bases between the germline ends. CDR3 size: 15 residues. The germline V gene encodes CDR1 MNHEY and CDR2 SMNVEV (reference sequence). The CDR3 is CASSPRGLSYYGYTF. The CDR3, as DNA: TGTGCCAGCAGTCCCCGTGGGCTCTCTTACTATGGCTACACCTTC.

The chain couples TRBV18 to TRBJ1-5; D ambiguous. The CDR3 extends over 15 amino acids. V lost 2 bases and J lost 1, with 9 bases in between. Germline CDR1 KGHSH, CDR2 LQKENI. The CDR3 DNA is TGTGCCAGCTCACCAAGGGCAGAGAGCAATCAGCCCCAGCATTTT. This gives the protein CASSPRAESNQPQHF.